This T cell receptor (beta chain) was sequenced during a study of shared T cell receptors in the human thymus. Method: immunoSEQ multiplex PCR; TCRdb's copy keeps in-frame clones and lacks some. The sample records some 760,000 clones, 75% to 90% being singletons. The same sample was also studied in work on human thymus T cells. That paper notes: Apparent skewing of V and J gene usage characterized both thymic and blood repertoires.

The TCR comes from a girl under two years old with a congenital heart defect. Source material: thymocytes.

The CDR3 here is CATSPRLLRYPAYEQYF. The CDR3 DNA reads TGTGCCACCAGCCCACGCCTTTTGAGGTACCCGGCCTACGAGCAGTACTTC. V gene TRBV15 combines with J gene TRBJ2-7; D ambiguous. The V gene's germline CDR1 is LNHNV and CDR2 YYDKDF (reference sequence). The CDR3 sequence is 17 residues long. V shed 5 bases and J shed 2 bases, with 22 bases lying between them.